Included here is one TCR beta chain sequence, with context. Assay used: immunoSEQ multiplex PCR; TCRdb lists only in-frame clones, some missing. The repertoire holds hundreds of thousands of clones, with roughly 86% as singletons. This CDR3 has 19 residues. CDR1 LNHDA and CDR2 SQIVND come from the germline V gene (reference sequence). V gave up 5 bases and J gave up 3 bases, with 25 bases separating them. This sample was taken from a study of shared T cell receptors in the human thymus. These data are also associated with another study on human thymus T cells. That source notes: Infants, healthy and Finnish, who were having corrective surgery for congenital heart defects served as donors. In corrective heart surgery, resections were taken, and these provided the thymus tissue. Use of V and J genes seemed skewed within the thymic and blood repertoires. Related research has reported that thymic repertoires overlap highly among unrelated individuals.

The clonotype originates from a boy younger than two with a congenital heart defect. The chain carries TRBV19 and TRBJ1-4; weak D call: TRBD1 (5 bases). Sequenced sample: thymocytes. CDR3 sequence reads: CASSLDHRLAKWANEKLFF. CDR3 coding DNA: TGTGCCAGTAGTTTGGACCACAGGTTGGCGAAGTGGGCTAATGAAAAACTGTTTTTT.